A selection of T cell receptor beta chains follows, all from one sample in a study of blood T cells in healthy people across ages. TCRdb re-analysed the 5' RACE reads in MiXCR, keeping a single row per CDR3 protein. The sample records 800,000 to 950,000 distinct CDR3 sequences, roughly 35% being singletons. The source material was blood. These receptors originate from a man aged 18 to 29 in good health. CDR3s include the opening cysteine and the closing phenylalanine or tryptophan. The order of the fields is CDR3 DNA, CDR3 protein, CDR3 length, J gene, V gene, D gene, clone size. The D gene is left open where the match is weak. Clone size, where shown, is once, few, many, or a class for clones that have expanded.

CDR3nt: TGTGCCAGCAGCTTAGCGGCAGGGGGCTGTGGCTACACCTTC; CDR3aa: CASSLAAGGCGYTF; len: 14; j_gene: TRBJ1-2; v_gene: TRBV7-9; d_gene: TRBD1; abundance: few
CDR3nt: TGTGCCAGCAGTTCCTCCGGGACAGCTCGAGAGACCCAGTACTTC; CDR3aa: CASSSSGTARETQYF; len: 15; j_gene: TRBJ2-5; v_gene: TRBV12-3/TRBV12-4; d_gene: TRBD1; abundance: many
CDR3nt: TGTGCCAGCAGCCGGGACACGTCTTGCGGCTACACCTTC; CDR3aa: CASSRDTSCGYTF; len: 13; j_gene: TRBJ1-2; v_gene: TRBV12-3/TRBV12-4; d_gene: .; abundance: .
CDR3nt: TGTGCCATCAGTGAAAGGAAACAAGAACTACCAACTAATGAAAAACTGTTTTTT; CDR3aa: CAISERKQELPTNEKLFF; len: 18; j_gene: TRBJ1-4; v_gene: TRBV10-3; d_gene: .; abundance: .
CDR3nt: TGCAGTGCTAGGGGAGGGCCACGGGAAGGCTACACCTTC; CDR3aa: CSARGGPREGYTF; len: 13; j_gene: TRBJ1-2; v_gene: TRBV20-1; d_gene: .; abundance: few
CDR3nt: TGTGCCGGCAGTCCCACTAGCGGGGGGGCGAATGAGACCCAGTACTTC; CDR3aa: CAGSPTSGGANETQYF; len: 16; j_gene: TRBJ2-5; v_gene: TRBV12-3/TRBV12-4; d_gene: TRBD2; abundance: .
CDR3nt: TGTGCCAGCGCTGGACAGGGAAACACTGAAGCTTTCTTT; CDR3aa: CASAGQGNTEAFF; len: 13; j_gene: TRBJ1-1; v_gene: TRBV7-9; d_gene: TRBD1; abundance: .
CDR3nt: TGCGCCAGCAGCCAAGTTGCGGGGGACTACGGGCAGTACTTC; CDR3aa: CASSQVAGDYGQYF; len: 14; j_gene: TRBJ2-7; v_gene: TRBV4-1; d_gene: TRBD2; abundance: .
CDR3nt: TGTGCCAGCAGGCTAGGGTTCAACACTGAAGCTTTCTTT; CDR3aa: CASRLGFNTEAFF; len: 13; j_gene: TRBJ1-1; v_gene: TRBV2; d_gene: .; abundance: .
CDR3nt: TGTGCCAGTAGTTTACAGAAATATAGCAATCAGCCCCAGCATTTT; CDR3aa: CASSLQKYSNQPQHF; len: 15; j_gene: TRBJ1-5; v_gene: TRBV19; d_gene: .; abundance: .
CDR3nt: TGCAGTGCCCTAGTCCCGGGACAGGGGGCCGGAGGCAATCAGCCCCAGCATTTT; CDR3aa: CSALVPGQGAGGNQPQHF; len: 18; j_gene: TRBJ1-5; v_gene: TRBV20-1; d_gene: TRBD1; abundance: few
CDR3nt: TGCAGTGCTAGTATAGGCTACGAGCAGTACTTC; CDR3aa: CSASIGYEQYF; len: 11; j_gene: TRBJ2-7; v_gene: TRBV20-1; d_gene: .; abundance: many
CDR3nt: TGTGCCAGCAGGAACTCCCTACCCCCTCCCGAGCAGTACTTC; CDR3aa: CASRNSLPPPEQYF; len: 14; j_gene: TRBJ2-7; v_gene: TRBV6-6; d_gene: .; abundance: .
CDR3nt: TGTGCCAGCAGTTTAGCGCGCGGGTATGGCTACACCTTC; CDR3aa: CASSLARGYGYTF; len: 13; j_gene: TRBJ1-2; v_gene: TRBV7-2; d_gene: .; abundance: many
CDR3nt: TGTGCCAGCAGCCAAAATATCTCCCCGGGACAGGGGAATGAAAAACTGTTTTTT; CDR3aa: CASSQNISPGQGNEKLFF; len: 18; j_gene: TRBJ1-4; v_gene: TRBV4-2; d_gene: TRBD1; abundance: few
CDR3nt: TGCGCCAGCAGGCTTACGGGGACAGGGTTCAACTCACCCCTCCACTTT; CDR3aa: CASRLTGTGFNSPLHF; len: 16; j_gene: TRBJ1-6; v_gene: TRBV5-1; d_gene: TRBD1; abundance: few
CDR3nt: TGCAGCTTGAGTGGGGATATTAGCGGGGGACGCACAGATACGCAGTATTTT; CDR3aa: CSLSGDISGGRTDTQYF; len: 17; j_gene: TRBJ2-3; v_gene: TRBV29-1; d_gene: TRBD2; abundance: many
CDR3nt: TGCGCCAGCAGCCAAGATGGCGGCAGGTTGGATTCACCCCTCCACTTT; CDR3aa: CASSQDGGRLDSPLHF; len: 16; j_gene: TRBJ1-6; v_gene: TRBV4-3; d_gene: .; abundance: many
CDR3nt: TGCGCCAGCAGCTTGGCCGGGACAGAGACCAATGAGCAGTTCTTC; CDR3aa: CASSLAGTETNEQFF; len: 15; j_gene: TRBJ2-1; v_gene: TRBV5-1; d_gene: TRBD1; abundance: many
CDR3nt: TGCGCCAGCAGTCACCCTAGCGGGGGGGGACCTGCGAGCTCCTACAATGAGCAGTTCTTC; CDR3aa: CASSHPSGGGPASSYNEQFF; len: 20; j_gene: TRBJ2-1; v_gene: TRBV5-1; d_gene: TRBD2; abundance: .
CDR3nt: TGCGCCAGCAGCTTGATACAGGGGGCGAGTTTCCCCGGGGAGCTGTTTTTT; CDR3aa: CASSLIQGASFPGELFF; len: 17; j_gene: TRBJ2-2; v_gene: TRBV5-1; d_gene: TRBD1; abundance: .
CDR3nt: TGCAGCGCTGAATATTGGGACAGCAGCTCTGGGGCCAACGTCCTGACTTTC; CDR3aa: CSAEYWDSSSGANVLTF; len: 17; j_gene: TRBJ2-6; v_gene: TRBV29-1; d_gene: TRBD1; abundance: .
CDR3nt: TGTGCCAGCAGCTTACTCTTGGACAGGATGAACACTGAAGCTTTCTTT; CDR3aa: CASSLLLDRMNTEAFF; len: 16; j_gene: TRBJ1-1; v_gene: TRBV7-3; d_gene: TRBD1; abundance: few
CDR3nt: TGTGCCAGCAGCGTAGATCTCAGGGGATACGAGCAGTACTTC; CDR3aa: CASSVDLRGYEQYF; len: 14; j_gene: TRBJ2-7; v_gene: TRBV11-2; d_gene: .; abundance: .
CDR3nt: TGTGCCAGTAGACCATCTAATCGTGACTATGGCTACACCTTC; CDR3aa: CASRPSNRDYGYTF; len: 14; j_gene: TRBJ1-2; v_gene: TRBV19; d_gene: .; abundance: .
CDR3nt: TGTGCCAGCGGGTGGGGGCAAAATGAGCAGTTCTTC; CDR3aa: CASGWGQNEQFF; len: 12; j_gene: TRBJ2-1; v_gene: TRBV6-5; d_gene: .; abundance: many
CDR3nt: TGTGCCAGCAGCTTAGCCCTCCTCAGGGGAAACTACTATGGCTACACCTTC; CDR3aa: CASSLALLRGNYYGYTF; len: 17; j_gene: TRBJ1-2; v_gene: TRBV7-9; d_gene: .; abundance: .
CDR3nt: TGTGCCAGCAGCTTAGGGAGGAATGGGGAGACCCAGTACTTC; CDR3aa: CASSLGRNGETQYF; len: 14; j_gene: TRBJ2-5; v_gene: TRBV7-2; d_gene: .; abundance: many
CDR3nt: TGCAGTGCGGCCGGGCTACTACATAGCACTGAAGCTTTCTTT; CDR3aa: CSAAGLLHSTEAFF; len: 14; j_gene: TRBJ1-1; v_gene: TRBV20-1; d_gene: .; abundance: .
CDR3nt: TGTGCCAGCAGCCCAGGGACAGACAGTGGCTACACCTTC; CDR3aa: CASSPGTDSGYTF; len: 13; j_gene: TRBJ1-2; v_gene: TRBV7-2; d_gene: TRBD1; abundance: few
CDR3nt: TGTGCCAGCAGTTCAGCCCTCGGGGAAGACAGAGAAAAACTGTTTTTT; CDR3aa: CASSSALGEDREKLFF; len: 16; j_gene: TRBJ1-4; v_gene: TRBV27; d_gene: .; abundance: few
CDR3nt: TGTACCAGCAGTTCCGGACAGGGCGGGGGCTATGGCTACACCTTC; CDR3aa: CTSSSGQGGGYGYTF; len: 15; j_gene: TRBJ1-2; v_gene: TRBV12-3/TRBV12-4; d_gene: TRBD1; abundance: .
CDR3nt: TGCAGTGCTAGAGATCGGCCAGGGACCTATGGCTACACCTTC; CDR3aa: CSARDRPGTYGYTF; len: 14; j_gene: TRBJ1-2; v_gene: TRBV20-1; d_gene: .; abundance: .
CDR3nt: TGCGCCAGCAGCCAAGAACGCGCCGTGGAGGGCGGGGGCAATCAGCCCCAGCATTTT; CDR3aa: CASSQERAVEGGGNQPQHF; len: 19; j_gene: TRBJ1-5; v_gene: TRBV4-3; d_gene: .; abundance: .
CDR3nt: TGTGCCAGCAGCCAAGATTTGCGGGGGACCACTGGGGCCAACGTCCTGACTTTC; CDR3aa: CASSQDLRGTTGANVLTF; len: 18; j_gene: TRBJ2-6; v_gene: TRBV4-2; d_gene: TRBD2; abundance: many
CDR3nt: TGTGCCAGCAGACTTCTAGCGGGGGGACCATACGAGCAGTACTTC; CDR3aa: CASRLLAGGPYEQYF; len: 15; j_gene: TRBJ2-7; v_gene: TRBV6-6; d_gene: TRBD2; abundance: .
CDR3nt: TGTGCCATCAGTGAGAGATGGACAGGAGAGAACACTGAAGCTTTCTTT; CDR3aa: CAISERWTGENTEAFF; len: 16; j_gene: TRBJ1-1; v_gene: TRBV10-3; d_gene: TRBD1; abundance: few
CDR3nt: TGTGCCACCAGTGACCCGACTAGCTCAAGCACAGATACGCAGTATTTT; CDR3aa: CATSDPTSSSTDTQYF; len: 16; j_gene: TRBJ2-3; v_gene: TRBV24-1; d_gene: TRBD2; abundance: .
CDR3nt: TGCGCCAGCAGCCCCGGCCAGGGGGCCTTAAGCAATCAGCCCCAGCATTTT; CDR3aa: CASSPGQGALSNQPQHF; len: 17; j_gene: TRBJ1-5; v_gene: TRBV4-1; d_gene: TRBD1; abundance: .
CDR3nt: TGTGCCTGCAGTGTTACCGGGACAGGGAGACATGGCTACACCTTC; CDR3aa: CACSVTGTGRHGYTF; len: 15; j_gene: TRBJ1-2; v_gene: TRBV25-1; d_gene: TRBD1; abundance: .
CDR3nt: TGTGCCAGCAGTGAAAATTCCTATAATTCACCCCTCCACTTT; CDR3aa: CASSENSYNSPLHF; len: 14; j_gene: TRBJ1-6; v_gene: TRBV2; d_gene: .; abundance: few
CDR3nt: TGCGCCAGCAGCCAAGATTCCGGGGAGTTGGCAGATACGCAGTATTTT; CDR3aa: CASSQDSGELADTQYF; len: 16; j_gene: TRBJ2-3; v_gene: TRBV4-3; d_gene: .; abundance: .
CDR3nt: TGCGCCAGCAGCTCGTACGGGGCCATGAACACTGAAGCTTTCTTT; CDR3aa: CASSSYGAMNTEAFF; len: 15; j_gene: TRBJ1-1; v_gene: TRBV5-1; d_gene: .; abundance: few
CDR3nt: TGTGCCAGCAGTTATCTAGGCAGGGACCACCAAGAGACCCAGTACTTC; CDR3aa: CASSYLGRDHQETQYF; len: 16; j_gene: TRBJ2-5; v_gene: TRBV6-2/TRBV6-3; d_gene: .; abundance: .
CDR3nt: TGTGCCAGCAGTCGACAGGGGGCAGGTCAGCCCCAGCATTTT; CDR3aa: CASSRQGAGQPQHF; len: 14; j_gene: TRBJ1-5; v_gene: TRBV12-3/TRBV12-4; d_gene: TRBD1; abundance: .
CDR3nt: TGTGCCAGCAGCGTTGGGCACGGGAGTTATAGCAATCAGCCCCAGCATTTT; CDR3aa: CASSVGHGSYSNQPQHF; len: 17; j_gene: TRBJ1-5; v_gene: TRBV9; d_gene: .; abundance: .
CDR3nt: TGCGCCAGCAGCCAAGATCTGAGCTCCTATAATTCACCCCTCCACTTT; CDR3aa: CASSQDLSSYNSPLHF; len: 16; j_gene: TRBJ1-6; v_gene: TRBV4-3; d_gene: .; abundance: few
CDR3nt: TGTGCCAGCAATCTAAGGGGCCAGACCTATGGCTACACCTTC; CDR3aa: CASNLRGQTYGYTF; len: 14; j_gene: TRBJ1-2; v_gene: TRBV12-3/TRBV12-4; d_gene: .; abundance: few
CDR3nt: TGTGCCAGCAGCTTAAGGCAGGGTGGGGGCCCTCAGTATTTT; CDR3aa: CASSLRQGGGPQYF; len: 14; j_gene: TRBJ2-3; v_gene: TRBV7-3; d_gene: .; abundance: .
CDR3nt: TGTGCCAGCAGCATATCAGGCCCTGCGAACACCGGGGAGCTGTTTTTT; CDR3aa: CASSISGPANTGELFF; len: 16; j_gene: TRBJ2-2; v_gene: TRBV27; d_gene: .; abundance: .
CDR3nt: TGTGCCAGCAGCTCCACTAGGGGGCATGAGCAGTTCTTC; CDR3aa: CASSSTRGHEQFF; len: 13; j_gene: TRBJ2-1; v_gene: TRBV4-2; d_gene: TRBD1; abundance: few
CDR3nt: TGCAGTGCTAGAGATGTTGATAGCACCGATACGCAGTATTTT; CDR3aa: CSARDVDSTDTQYF; len: 14; j_gene: TRBJ2-3; v_gene: TRBV20-1; d_gene: .; abundance: many
CDR3nt: TGTGCCAGCATGTCAGGGTCGGATGGCTACACCTTC; CDR3aa: CASMSGSDGYTF; len: 12; j_gene: TRBJ1-2; v_gene: TRBV27; d_gene: .; abundance: many
CDR3nt: TGTGCCAGCAGTTTCCGACAGAGCCAAGAGACCCAGTACTTC; CDR3aa: CASSFRQSQETQYF; len: 14; j_gene: TRBJ2-5; v_gene: TRBV27; d_gene: .; abundance: few
CDR3nt: TGCAGTGCTAGACAAGGCAATCAGCCCCAGCATTTT; CDR3aa: CSARQGNQPQHF; len: 12; j_gene: TRBJ1-5; v_gene: TRBV20-1; d_gene: .; abundance: many
CDR3nt: TGTGCCAGCAGCTTAATGGCGGGTTCCTACGAGCAGTACTTC; CDR3aa: CASSLMAGSYEQYF; len: 14; j_gene: TRBJ2-7; v_gene: TRBV7-3; d_gene: .; abundance: .
CDR3nt: TGCGCCAGCAGCCAAGCAGGTCAGAGCAATCAGCCCCAGCATTTT; CDR3aa: CASSQAGQSNQPQHF; len: 15; j_gene: TRBJ1-5; v_gene: TRBV4-1; d_gene: .; abundance: .
CDR3nt: TGCAGTGCTAGAGTAGACAGTCTTTACCAGTACTTC; CDR3aa: CSARVDSLYQYF; len: 12; j_gene: TRBJ2-7; v_gene: TRBV20-1; d_gene: .; abundance: .
CDR3nt: TGTGCCAGCTCACCATTAAGGCCTTCTATGAACACTGAAGCTTTCTTT; CDR3aa: CASSPLRPSMNTEAFF; len: 16; j_gene: TRBJ1-1; v_gene: TRBV18; d_gene: .; abundance: .